The sequence of this TCR beta chain was determined in a study of CD8 T cells in ankylosing spondylitis. Study-wide results and caveats: According to the report, clones linked to the disease were significantly enriched in matched synovial fluid samples taken from ankylosing spondylitis patients. CD8+ cells made up the disease-linked clones, which were relatively rare in peripheral blood. A TCR beta motif of eight highly homologous variants appeared characteristic of ankylosing spondylitis blood.

The table lists this clonotype with many counts. Antigen specificity is unknown. This CDR3 comprises 14 residues. Per germline, CDR1 SGDLS and CDR2 YYNGEE. V lost 2 bases to trimming and J lost 7 bases, with 10 bases between them. It was by quantitative 5'-RACE with molecular barcodes that TCR beta libraries were made. TCRdb re-called the 5' RACE reads with MiXCR, one entry per CDR3 protein. This sample carries fewer than 250,000 distinct CDR3 sequences, approximately 24% of them seen once, and the ten largest clones take more than 6.5%. This TCR derives from a male donor with ankylosing spondylitis or in good health (not recorded which). Sequencing input: blood, either unsorted or a sorted T cell fraction (not recorded which). The chain employs TRBV9 and TRBJ1-6, with unresolved D. The CDR3 DNA reads as TGTGCCAGCAGCGTTAGCGAAATCAATTCACCCCTCCACTTT. Translating gives CASSVSEINSPLHF.